This record concerns one TCR beta chain sequence. Its matching antigen is unknown. The germline gene is not matched at one end of the junction; a read error may be the cause. This entry comes from a study of T cell repertoires in cytomegalovirus infection. In the study overall: Epitope selection comprised recently identified HLA-C-restricted CMV epitopes and well-studied HLA-B-restricted CMV epitopes.

CDR3 length: 12 amino acids. Looked up from germline, CDR1 is MGHRA and CDR2 is YSYEKL. Each CDR3 protein is one row after TCRdb ran MiXCR on the reads. The data show around 710,000 distinct CDR3 sequences, 25% to 30% seen once. Source: cultured CD8+ T cells from PBMCs, taken from culture after CMV antigen stimulation. The receptor was derived from a human donor in good health (CMV status not recorded). Some clones in this sample may be carry-over from other donors' samples. The V and J genes are TRBV4-1 and TRBJ1-2; D is ambiguous. The CDR3 coding sequence is TGTGCCAGCATTTCCGATTCGGGTGGCTACACCTTC. Encoded protein: CASISDSGGYTF.